This T cell receptor beta chain is from a study of cytomegalovirus exposure and HLA in healthy donors. Study-wide findings and caveats: Upon later analysis, TCR association rates were observed to vary by HLA locus, being highest for DRB1 and lowest for HLA-C. Being productive about 87% or about 30% of the time was typical of most TCR beta V segments in an earlier analysis.

Primers for the PCR totalled 60 Vbeta and 13 Jbeta. The assay was immunoSEQ multiplex PCR, and TCRdb's table has in-frame clones only and misses some. The sample contains approximately 160,000 clones, roughly 73% of which appear only once. In regard to this clone: Its cognate antigen is unknown. Within the sample, other DNA sequences also encode this same CDR3.

Germline-derived CDR1 and CDR2 are MDHEN and SYDVKM. The V gene lost 3 bases and the J gene lost 2 bases, with 7 bases spanning the gap. The CDR3 loop spans 13 amino acids. The TCR sequence derives from a male donor in good health and CMV-seronegative. The chain employs TRBV28 and TRBJ2-5; the D gene is possibly TRBD2 (6 bases). Source material: PBMCs. The CDR3 spells CASSLGGQETQYF. The DNA of the CDR3 is TGTGCCAGCAGTTTGGGGGGTCAAGAGACCCAGTACTTC.